The T cell receptor beta chain described here comes from a study of blood T cell repertoires in COVID-19. Looking at the study overall: There were acute and convalescent COVID-19 samples, and they came from the United States, Italy and Spain. PBMCs, B-cell-depleted T cells, or T cells were the source of the cDNA or gDNA that made up the material.

The V end was cut by 6 bases, the J end by 2 bases, with 11 bases between. Germline CDR1 and CDR2: MGHDK and SYGVNS. This CDR3 has 13 residues. Original methodology: Estimation of nucleated cell counts was performed using reference gene primer amplification. TCRdb's table, derived via immunoSEQ multiplex PCR, lists solely in-frame clones and lacks some. The V and J calls and clone size were taken over from that table, and D and trimming were inferred from the DNA. This sample yields approximately 45,000 clones, of which more than 75% are seen a single time; approximately 4.3% belongs to the top ten. The sample was peripheral blood. The receptor comes from a human donor in a cohort sampled during active COVID-19. The genes are TRBV25-1 and TRBJ2-7; maybe TRBD1 (5 bases). The CDR3 is CASRAGPPYEQYF. The CDR3 DNA sequence: TGTGCCAGCAGGGCAGGGCCACCCTACGAGCAGTACTTC.